The text below deals with one T cell receptor (beta chain). This record belongs to a study of PD-1 blockade in mismatch repair-deficient tumors. CDR1 LGHNA and CDR2 YSLEER come from the germline V gene. This CDR3 region has 15 residues. Trimming stripped 4 bases from V and 2 bases from J, with 13 bases between. Sequenced by immunoSEQ multiplex PCR; TCRdb stores in-frame clones only, minus some. The sample has around 38,000 clones, 79% seen once. The chain joins TRBV4-3 to TRBJ2-3; D gene unclear. Sample: peripheral blood, taken 4 weeks after starting pembrolizumab. This TCR was recovered from an adult with mismatch repair-deficient cancer. The CDR3 DNA reads TGCGCCAGCAGCCCTTTTGGGTCCTCCACAGATACGCAGTATTTT. Translating gives CASSPFGSSTDTQYF.